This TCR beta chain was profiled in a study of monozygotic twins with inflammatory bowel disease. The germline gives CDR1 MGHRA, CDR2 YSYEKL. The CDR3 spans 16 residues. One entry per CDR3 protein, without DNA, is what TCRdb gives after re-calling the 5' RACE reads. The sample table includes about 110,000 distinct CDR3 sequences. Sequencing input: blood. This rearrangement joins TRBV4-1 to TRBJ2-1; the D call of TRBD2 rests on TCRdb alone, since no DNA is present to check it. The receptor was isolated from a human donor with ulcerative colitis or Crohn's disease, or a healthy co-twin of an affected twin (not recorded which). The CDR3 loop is CASSQSGGSSYNEQFF.